This T cell receptor beta chain stems from a study of cytomegalovirus exposure and HLA in healthy donors (dated by TCRdb to about 2017). About the investigation overall: According to a later analysis, the 120 or so validation repertoires were produced on the same platform as the 666 repertoires of the first cohort. High-throughput TCR immunosequencing, statistical association of individual TCRs with disease status, and machine learning were combined to predict cytomegalovirus infection status. A separate validation cohort of about 110 different subjects was used in addition to the roughly 670-subject first cohort. The aim of the study was to test whether cataloging public T cell receptors could identify signatures of past pathogen exposure.

The paper as a whole reports these results and caveats: A total of 164 TCR beta chains were listed by the study as associated with cytomegalovirus. The authors suggested that the approach could potentially be generalized to other disease states and immunological phenotypes. Subsequent analysis determined that TCRs grouped into clusters in the first cohort also showed a tendency toward co-occurrence across the 120 validation repertoires, and about 93% of cluster scores exceeded 0. Most TCR sequences were observed very rarely across donors, whereas some public TCRs were present in many individuals. The validation cohort had no HLA typing available for a later analysis, so co-occurrence within that cohort was assessed over all 120 repertoires. The classifier was reported to diagnose cytomegalovirus status with high specificity and sensitivity in both the original cohort and the validation cohort. In vitro tests confirmed that a few of the cytomegalovirus-associated TCR beta chains recognize cytomegalovirus antigens.

This clone was recorded once. Its antigen remains unidentified. Nothing much larger sits one base from this clone, and base qualities are not available. The library came from the immunoSEQ multiplex PCR assay. The source study handled its data this way. A statistical classification framework was built for diagnosing cytomegalovirus status from the catalog of TCR beta chain sequences. TCRdb obtained this table from immuneACCESS and retained in-frame rearrangements with V and J assigned. These tables miss some clones; where compared with another copy, unresolved V genes account for less than half of the shortfall, and the remainder is unexplained. Clonal size and the V and J genes are those of that table, whereas D and trimming came from the DNA. The sample includes approximately 160,000 clones, with 85% observed a single time. The ten top clones hold 2% to 2.5% of the sample. The donors belonged to the validation cohort of about 110 subjects, which was separate from the roughly 670-subject first cohort.

The CDR3 goes from the cysteine to the phenylalanine over 14 residues. Just the 42-base CDR3 DNA is kept, in frame starting at base 1. CDR1 and CDR2 (MNHEY, SMNVEV) derive from the germline V gene (reference sequence). Trimmed from V: 5 bases; trimmed from J: 4 bases; junction bases lacking a gene match: 3. Material for sequencing was PBMCs. The chain was built from TRBV27 and TRBJ1-1, and 11 junction bases match TRBD1. This clonotype originated in a young man in good health and CMV-seropositive. The DNA is TGTGCCAGCAGTCCGGGACAGGGGGTCACTGAAGCTTTCTTT. This is translated as CASSPGQGVTEAFF.